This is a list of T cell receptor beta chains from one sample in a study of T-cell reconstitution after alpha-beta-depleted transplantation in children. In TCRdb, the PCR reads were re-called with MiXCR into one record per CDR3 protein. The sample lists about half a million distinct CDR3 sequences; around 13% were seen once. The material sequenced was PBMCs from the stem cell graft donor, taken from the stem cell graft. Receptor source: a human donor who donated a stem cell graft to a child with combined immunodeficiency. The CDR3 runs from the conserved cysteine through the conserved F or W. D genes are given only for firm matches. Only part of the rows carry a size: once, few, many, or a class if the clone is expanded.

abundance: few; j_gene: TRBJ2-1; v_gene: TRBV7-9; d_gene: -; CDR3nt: TGTGCCAGCAGCCACTACAACGGACAGAACAATGAGCAGTTCTTC; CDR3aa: CASSHYNGQNNEQFF
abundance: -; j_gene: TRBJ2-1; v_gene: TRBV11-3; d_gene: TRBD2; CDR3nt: TGTGCCAGCAACCGTAGGGGCGGGAGGGCCTACAATGAGCAGTTCTTC; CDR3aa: CASNRRGGRAYNEQFF
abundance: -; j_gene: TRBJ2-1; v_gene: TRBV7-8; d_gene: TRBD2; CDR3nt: TGTGCCAGCAGCCCCAGACTAGCGGGGGTAAGCTCCTACAATGAGCAGTTCTTC; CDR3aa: CASSPRLAGVSSYNEQFF
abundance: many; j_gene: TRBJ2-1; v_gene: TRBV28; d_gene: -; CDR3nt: TGTGCCAGCAGTCTTCGTGGTCATCCGGCTACCAATGAGCAGTTCTTC; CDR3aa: CASSLRGHPATNEQFF
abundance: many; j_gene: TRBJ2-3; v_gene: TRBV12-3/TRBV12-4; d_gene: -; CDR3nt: TGTGCCAGCAGGAGATTGACAGATACGCAGTATTTT; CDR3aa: CASRRLTDTQYF
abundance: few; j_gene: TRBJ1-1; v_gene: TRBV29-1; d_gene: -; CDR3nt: TGCAGCGTTGTTCAGGCCGTGAATGGGCAAGCTTTCTTT; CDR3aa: CSVVQAVNGQAFF
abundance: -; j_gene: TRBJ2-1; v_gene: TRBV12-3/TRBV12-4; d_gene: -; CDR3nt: TGTGCCAGCAGTTTAGTGCGACTAGTTAAGCAGTTCTTC; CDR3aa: CASSLVRLVKQFF
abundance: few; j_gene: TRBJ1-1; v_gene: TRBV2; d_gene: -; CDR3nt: TGTGCCAGCAGTGAGCTCCGCAACGAGGGAGAAGCTTTCTTT; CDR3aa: CASSELRNEGEAFF
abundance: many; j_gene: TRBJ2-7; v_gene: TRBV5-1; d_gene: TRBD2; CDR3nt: TGCGCCAGCAACGGACTAGCGGGAGGGGGCCCGGGAGAGCAGTACTTC; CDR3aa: CASNGLAGGGPGEQYF
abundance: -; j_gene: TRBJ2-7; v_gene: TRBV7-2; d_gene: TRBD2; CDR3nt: TGTGCCAGCAGCCGGTGGGGAGGGTACGAGCAGTACTTC; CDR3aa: CASSRWGGYEQYF
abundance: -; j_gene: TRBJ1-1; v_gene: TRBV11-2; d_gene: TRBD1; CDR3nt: TGTGCCAGCAGCTTAGCAAGGACAGGGAGGGTTTACACTGAAGCTTTCTTT; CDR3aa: CASSLARTGRVYTEAFF
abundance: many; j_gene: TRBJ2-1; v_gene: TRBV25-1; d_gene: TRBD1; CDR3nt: TGTGCCAGCCCGGGACAGACCTACAATGAGCAGTTCTTC; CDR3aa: CASPGQTYNEQFF
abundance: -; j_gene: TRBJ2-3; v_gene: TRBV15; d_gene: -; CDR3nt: TGTGCCACCAGCCGGGACTTCAATACGCAGTATTTT; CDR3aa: CATSRDFNTQYF
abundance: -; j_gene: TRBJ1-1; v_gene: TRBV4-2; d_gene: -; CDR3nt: TGTGCCAGCAGCCCAGGACAGACAAGGTTGAACACTGAAGCTTTCTTT; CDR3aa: CASSPGQTRLNTEAFF
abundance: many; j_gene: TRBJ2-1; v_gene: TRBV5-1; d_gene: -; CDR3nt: TGCGCCAGCAGCCCAAGGCTAGGAGTGGTCACCAATGAGCAGTTCTTC; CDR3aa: CASSPRLGVVTNEQFF
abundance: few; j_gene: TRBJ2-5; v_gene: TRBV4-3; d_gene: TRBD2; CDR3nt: TGCGCCAGCAGCCAAGGGCGGACTAGCGGGGTTGAGACCCAGTACTTC; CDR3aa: CASSQGRTSGVETQYF
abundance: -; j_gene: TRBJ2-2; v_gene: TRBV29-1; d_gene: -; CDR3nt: TGCAGCGCCATGAGTGGGGGGACCGGGGAGCTGTTTTTT; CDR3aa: CSAMSGGTGELFF
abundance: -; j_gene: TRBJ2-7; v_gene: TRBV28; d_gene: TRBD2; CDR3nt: TGTGCCAGCAGTTTGGAGCGGGACTCATCCTACGAGCAGTACTTC; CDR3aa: CASSLERDSSYEQYF
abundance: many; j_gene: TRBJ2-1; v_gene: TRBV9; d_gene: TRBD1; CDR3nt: TGTGCCAGCAGCGTAATGGGGACAGTCGGCAATGAGCAGTTCTTC; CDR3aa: CASSVMGTVGNEQFF
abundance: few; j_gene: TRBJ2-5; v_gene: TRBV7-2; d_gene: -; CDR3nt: TGTGCCAGCAGTGGAGGGGGGAAGGAGACCCAGTACTTC; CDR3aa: CASSGGGKETQYF
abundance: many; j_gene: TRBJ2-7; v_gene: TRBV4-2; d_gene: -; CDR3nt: TGTGCCAGCAGCCAAGTCCTCCGGGGGGCTCTGGGGGAGCAGTACTTC; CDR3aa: CASSQVLRGALGEQYF
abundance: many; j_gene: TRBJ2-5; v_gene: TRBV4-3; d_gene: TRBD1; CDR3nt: TGCGCCAGCAGCCAAGACGGGACAGTCCTCGGAGAGACCCAGTACTTC; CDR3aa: CASSQDGTVLGETQYF
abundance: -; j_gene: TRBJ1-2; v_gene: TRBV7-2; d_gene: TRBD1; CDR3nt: TGTGCCAGCAGCTTAAACGGACAGGGAGGAGGCTACACCTTC; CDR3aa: CASSLNGQGGGYTF
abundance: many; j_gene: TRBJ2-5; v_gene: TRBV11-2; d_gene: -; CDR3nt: TGTGCCAGCAGCTTAGATCGAGGGGGATTTGAGACCCAGTACTTC; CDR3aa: CASSLDRGGFETQYF
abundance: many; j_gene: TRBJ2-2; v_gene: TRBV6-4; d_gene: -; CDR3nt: TGTGCCAGCAGTGACGGGGGTAGGGACACCGGGGAGCTGTTTTTT; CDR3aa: CASSDGGRDTGELFF
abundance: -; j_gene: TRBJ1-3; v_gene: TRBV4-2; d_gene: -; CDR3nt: TGTGCCAGCAGCCCCACCGGGACGATTGGAAACACCATATATTTT; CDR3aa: CASSPTGTIGNTIYF
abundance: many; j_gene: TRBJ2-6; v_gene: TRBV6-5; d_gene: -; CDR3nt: TGTGCCAGCGTTGGCCAGCTGGGAGCTGGGGCCAACGTCCTGACTTTC; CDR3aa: CASVGQLGAGANVLTF
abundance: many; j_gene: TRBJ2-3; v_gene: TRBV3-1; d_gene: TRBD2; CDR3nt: TGTGCCAGCAGCTACGTAGCGGGAGGAAAGACAGATACGCAGTATTTT; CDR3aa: CASSYVAGGKTDTQYF
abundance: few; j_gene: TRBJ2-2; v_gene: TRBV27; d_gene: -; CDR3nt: TGTGCCAGCAGTCCCTTCCCGAACACCGGGGAGCTGTTTTTT; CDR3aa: CASSPFPNTGELFF
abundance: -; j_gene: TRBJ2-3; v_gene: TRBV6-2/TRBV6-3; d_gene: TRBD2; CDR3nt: TGTGCCAGCGTGCCGGGAGGCTCCCGAACAGATACGCAGTATTTT; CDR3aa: CASVPGGSRTDTQYF
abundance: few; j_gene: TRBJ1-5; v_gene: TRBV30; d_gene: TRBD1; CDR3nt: TGTGCCTGGAGTCCCGGGACAGGGGAGCCCCAGCATTTT; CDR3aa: CAWSPGTGEPQHF
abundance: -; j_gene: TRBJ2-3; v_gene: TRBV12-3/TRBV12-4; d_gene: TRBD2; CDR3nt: TGTGCCAGCAGTTTCAGCGGGAGGGCCTTAGATACGCAGTATTTT; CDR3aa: CASSFSGRALDTQYF
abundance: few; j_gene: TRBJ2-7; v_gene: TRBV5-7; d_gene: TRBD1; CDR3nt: TGTGCCAGCAGCTTCGGACAGGACTCCTACGAGCAGTACTTC; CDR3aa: CASSFGQDSYEQYF
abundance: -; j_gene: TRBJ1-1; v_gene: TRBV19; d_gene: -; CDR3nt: TGTGCCAGTAGTCTTCCTGCGAGGGTGAACACTGAAGCTTTCTTT; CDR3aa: CASSLPARVNTEAFF
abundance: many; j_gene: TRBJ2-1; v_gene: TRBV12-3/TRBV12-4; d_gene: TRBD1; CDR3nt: TGTGCCAGCACCCTATGGCAGGGGGCGCGGAATGAGCAGTTCTTC; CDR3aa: CASTLWQGARNEQFF
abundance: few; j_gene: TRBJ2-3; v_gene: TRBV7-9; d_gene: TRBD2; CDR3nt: TGTGCCAGCAGCTTAGGGGGCCCCCGACTAGCGAAGGCAGATACGCAGTATTTT; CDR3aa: CASSLGGPRLAKADTQYF
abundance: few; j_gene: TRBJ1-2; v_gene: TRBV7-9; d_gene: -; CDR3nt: TGTGCCAGCAGCTTAGACGGGCAGGGAGGGGACTATGGCTACACCTTC; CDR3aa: CASSLDGQGGDYGYTF
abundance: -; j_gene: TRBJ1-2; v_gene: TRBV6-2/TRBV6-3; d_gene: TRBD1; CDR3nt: TGTGCCAGCAGTTCCGCCGGGACAGGGCACTATGGCTACACCTTC; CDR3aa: CASSSAGTGHYGYTF
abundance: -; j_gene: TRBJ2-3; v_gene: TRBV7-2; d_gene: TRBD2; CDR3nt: TGTGCCAGCACATGGTCACCCGGGGAGCGGGGGATCACAGATACGCAGTATTTT; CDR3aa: CASTWSPGERGITDTQYF
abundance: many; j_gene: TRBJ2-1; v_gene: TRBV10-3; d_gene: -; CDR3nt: TGTGCCATCAGTGCGGACCGAGCCTACAATGAGCAGTTCTTC; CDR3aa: CAISADRAYNEQFF
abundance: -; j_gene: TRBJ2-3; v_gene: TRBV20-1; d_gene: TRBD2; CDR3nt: TGCAGTGCTATCGCGCTAGCGGGAGACGCAGATACGCAGTATTTT; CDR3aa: CSAIALAGDADTQYF
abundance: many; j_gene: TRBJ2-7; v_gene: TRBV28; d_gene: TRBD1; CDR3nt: TGTGCCAGCTCTAGAGGGGGCAGGTCCTACGAGCAGTACTTC; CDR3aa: CASSRGGRSYEQYF
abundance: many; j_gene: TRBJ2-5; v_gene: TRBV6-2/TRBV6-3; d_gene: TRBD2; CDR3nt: TGTGCCAGCAGTTACTCAAGCGGGAGTGGGGAGACCCAGTACTTC; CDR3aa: CASSYSSGSGETQYF
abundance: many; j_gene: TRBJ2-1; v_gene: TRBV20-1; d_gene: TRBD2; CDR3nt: TGCAGTGCTAGACCGACTAGCGGGAGCCACCTACTCTCCTACAATGAGCAGTTCTTC; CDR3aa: CSARPTSGSHLLSYNEQFF
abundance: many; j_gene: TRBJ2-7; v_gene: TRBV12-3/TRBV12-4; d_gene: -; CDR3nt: TGTGCCAGCAGTTTAGGGGCAGTCTCCTACGAGCAGTACTTC; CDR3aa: CASSLGAVSYEQYF
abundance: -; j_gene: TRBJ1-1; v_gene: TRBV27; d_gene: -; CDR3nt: TGTGCCAGCAGTGTGACAGGAGATACCCCTGAAGCTTTCTTT; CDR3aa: CASSVTGDTPEAFF
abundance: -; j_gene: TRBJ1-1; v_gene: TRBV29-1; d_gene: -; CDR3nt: TGCAGCGTTGTGGGGGGACGCGGAAGGAACACTGAAGCTTTCTTT; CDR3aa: CSVVGGRGRNTEAFF
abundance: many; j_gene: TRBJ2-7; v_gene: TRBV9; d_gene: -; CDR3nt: TGTGCCAGCAGCGGGAGCTCCTACGAGCAGTACTTC; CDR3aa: CASSGSSYEQYF
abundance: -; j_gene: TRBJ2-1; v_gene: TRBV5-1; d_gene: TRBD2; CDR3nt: TGCGCCAGCAGCTTGGTGCTAGCGGGAAAGAATGAGCAGTTCTTC; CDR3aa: CASSLVLAGKNEQFF
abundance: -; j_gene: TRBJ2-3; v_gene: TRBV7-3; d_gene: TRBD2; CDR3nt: TGTGCCAGCAGCCCCAGCGGGGGCTCGGCAGATACGCAGTATTTT; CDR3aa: CASSPSGGSADTQYF
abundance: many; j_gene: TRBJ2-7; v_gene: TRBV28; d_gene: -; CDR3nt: TGTGCCAGCAGTGTCGGGGACACCTCCTACGAGCAGTACTTC; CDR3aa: CASSVGDTSYEQYF
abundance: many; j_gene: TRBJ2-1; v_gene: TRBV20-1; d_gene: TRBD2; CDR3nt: TGCAGTGCTAGAGGCAAATACGGGACTAGCGGAAACTACAATGAGCAGTTCTTC; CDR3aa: CSARGKYGTSGNYNEQFF
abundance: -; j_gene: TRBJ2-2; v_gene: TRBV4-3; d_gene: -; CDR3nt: TGCGCCAGCAGCCAAGATCCCCAGATCGGGGACACCGGGGAGCTGTTTTTT; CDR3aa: CASSQDPQIGDTGELFF
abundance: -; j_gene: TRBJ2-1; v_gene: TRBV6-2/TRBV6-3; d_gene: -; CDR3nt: TGTGCCAGCAGTTACTCGACAGACCAAATGAAGCAGTTCTTC; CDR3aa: CASSYSTDQMKQFF